Each of the 9 T cell receptor beta chains below was sequenced from the same sample in a study of T cell repertoires in cytomegalovirus infection. MiXCR was run by TCRdb on the reads, yielding one entry per CDR3 protein. The sample yields 830,000 or so distinct CDR3 sequences, 32% seen once. What these receptors recognize is not known. Material: cultured CD8+ T cells from PBMCs, obtained from culture after CMV antigen stimulation. These receptor sequences come from a human donor in good health (CMV status not recorded). Some clones in this sample may be carry-over from other donors' samples.

The rearrangement joins TRBV5-1 to TRBJ1-1; D possibly corresponds to TRBD1 (5 bases). The length of the CDR3 is 15 residues. The V end was cut by 4 bases, the J end by 6 bases, with 19 bases between. The germline gives CDR1 SGHRS, CDR2 YFSETQ. CDR3: CASSPSYPLQAEAFF. CDR3 in DNA: TGCGCCAGCAGCCCCTCCTACCCCCTACAGGCTGAAGCTTTCTTT.

This chain joins TRBV6-5 and TRBJ2-1; the match to TRBD1 covers 7 bases. Germline values: CDR1 MNHEY, CDR2 SVGAGI. Trimming at V came to 5 bases and at J to 0 bases, leaving 10 bases not matched to a gene. CDR3 length equals 17 residues. The CDR3 reads CASSPGTVPGSYNEQFF. The DNA for the CDR3 is TGTGCCAGCAGTCCCGGGACAGTGCCGGGCTCCTACAATGAGCAGTTCTTC.

The rearrangement joins TRBV28 to TRBJ1-6, with no clear D. V lost 3 bases, J lost 8 bases, and 11 bases lay in between. CDR3 length equals 14 residues. Germline V gene data show CDR1 as MDHEN and CDR2 as SYDVKM. In DNA form, the CDR3 reads TGTGCCAGCAGTTTGGGAGGGAGTCATTCACCCCTCCACTTT. It is translated as CASSLGGSHSPLHF.

The rearrangement uses TRBV24-1 and TRBJ2-3; D is unresolved. The V end lost 3 bases, the J end lost 1 base, and 10 bases lay between the germline ends. This CDR3 spans 15 amino acids. CDR1 and CDR2 (germline): KGHDR, SFDVKD. The CDR3 nucleotides are TGTGCCACCAGTGATCATGAGGACGGCACAGATACGCAGTATTTT. Translated, it gives CATSDHEDGTDTQYF.

This clonotype has a count of ten or more. The chain links TRBV12-3 or TRBV12-4 to TRBJ1-1; D is unresolved. The CDR3 has 12 amino acids. V shed 6 bases and J shed 4 bases, with 9 bases lying between them. The DNA of the CDR3 is TGTGCCAGCAGCTTCGAAGGCACTGAAGCTTTCTTT. This gives the protein CASSFEGTEAFF.

This clonotype was counted a few times. This chain connects TRBV14 to TRBJ2-1; 11 bases are a match to TRBD2. The length of the CDR3 is 15 residues. Germline V gene lookup returns CDR1 SGHDN and CDR2 FVKESK. Trimming removed 4 bases from V and 7 bases from J; junction bases left unmatched: 6. The CDR3 DNA reads as TGTGCCAGCAGCCCCCTAGCTAGCGGGGGGAATGAGCAGTTCTTC. Encoded protein: CASSPLASGGNEQFF.

This chain links TRBV27 with TRBJ1-4; 9 nucleotides line up with TRBD1. The CDR3 runs 15 residues. Germline V CDR1 and CDR2: MNHEY, SMNVEV (reference sequence). V dropped 4 bases and J dropped 8; count of bases not matched to a gene: 8. CDR3 loop: CASSSTGGMWEKLFF. In nucleotides, the CDR3 is TGTGCCAGCAGTTCGACAGGGGGAATGTGGGAAAAACTGTTTTTT.

The chain carries TRBV6-1 and TRBJ2-3; D possibly corresponds to TRBD1 (6 bases). The CDR3 is 14 amino acids. Germline CDR1 is MNHNS and CDR2 is SASEGT. Trimming removed 10 bases at V and 13 bases at J, with 27 bases between. This chain's CDR3 is CAIPGTSKTGMEYF. The CDR3 DNA is TGTGCCATACCCGGGACATCAAAAACCGGGATGGAGTATTTT.

There are a few counts of this clonotype. The chain joins TRBV6-2 or TRBV6-3 to TRBJ1-2; D perhaps matches TRBD1 (5 bases). V lost 0 bases to trimming and J lost 6 bases, with 14 bases between them. The CDR3 has 15 amino acids. Germline assignment: CDR1 MNHEY and CDR2 SVGEGT. CDR3 region: CASSYSSQGGHGYTF. The CDR3 DNA follows: TGTGCCAGCAGTTACTCCTCCCAGGGAGGTCATGGCTACACCTTC.